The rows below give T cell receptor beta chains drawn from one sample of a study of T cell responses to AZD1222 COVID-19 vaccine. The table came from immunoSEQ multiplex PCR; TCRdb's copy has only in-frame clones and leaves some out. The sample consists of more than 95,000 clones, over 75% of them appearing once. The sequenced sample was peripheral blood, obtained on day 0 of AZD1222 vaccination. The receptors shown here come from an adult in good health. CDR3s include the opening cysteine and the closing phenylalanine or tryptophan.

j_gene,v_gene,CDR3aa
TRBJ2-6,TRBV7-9,CASSLAGEGANVLTF
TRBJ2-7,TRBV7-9,CASSRSNEQYF
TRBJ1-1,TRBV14,CASSQDYGHDEAFF
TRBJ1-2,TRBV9,CASSVGGIGYGYTF
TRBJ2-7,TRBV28,CASSLRGGQGGEQYF
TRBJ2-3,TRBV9,CASSVGGVGSTDTQYF
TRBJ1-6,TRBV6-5,CASRNTGTGVSPLHF
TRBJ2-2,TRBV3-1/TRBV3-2,CASSQVGGRSTGELFF
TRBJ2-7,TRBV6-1,CASSEDHRVGSYEQYF
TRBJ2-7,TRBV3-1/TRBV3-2,CASSQEWGAEQYF
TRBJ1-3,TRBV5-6,CAPGSSGNTIYF
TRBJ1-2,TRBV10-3,CAIRRDREIVDYGYTF
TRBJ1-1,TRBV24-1,CATSLGREAFF
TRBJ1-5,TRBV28,CASSLRDRRSNQPQHF
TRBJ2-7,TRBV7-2,CASSLGGTVAYEQYF